This TCR beta chain was obtained from a study of human T cells and chemical hapten exposure. The study, taken as a whole, reports: Expanded TCRs created a significantly greater count of big CDR3 similarity clusters than controls did. TCRs exceeding 1 in 1000 frequency stayed unchanged with DPC sensitization.

One entry per CDR3 protein results from TCRdb running MiXCR on the RACE reads. The table lists under 100,000 distinct CDR3 sequences, 10% of them singletons. This clonotype was detected many times. Its specificity is not known. Time point described: patch test 2, 6 weeks after DPC sensitization. The treatment is: therapeutic diphenylcyclopropenone sensitization with weekly scalp DPC. At every patch-test visit, blood was drawn before the patch test was applied. Non-pregnant alopecia patients aged 18 to 70, suitable for DPC therapy. The receptor comes from a woman in her 30s with alopecia areata. Some clones in this sample may be carry-over from other donors' samples. The sequences come from whole blood, collected in connection with sensitization to the hapten diphenylcyclopropenone (DPC).

CDR3 in amino acids: CARRLAGEGETQYF. CDR3 nucleotide sequence: TGCGCCAGGAGACTAGCGGGAGAAGGGGAGACCCAGTACTTC. The rearrangement joins TRBV4-3 to TRBJ2-5, with 12 bases aligning to TRBD2. J lost 5 bases, V lost 9 bases, and 7 bases had no gene match. CDR1 is LGHNA and CDR2 is YSLEER in the germline V gene. The CDR3 covers 14 residues.